This is a list of T cell receptor beta chains from one sample in a study of T-cell reconstitution after alpha-beta-depleted transplantation in children. TCRdb reprocessed the PCR reads via MiXCR and lists one record per CDR3 protein. The sample holds around 500,000 distinct CDR3 sequences, around 12% seen once. The starting material was PBMCs from the stem cell graft donor, obtained from the stem cell graft. The receptors stem from a human donor who donated a stem cell graft to a child with combined immunodeficiency. Each CDR3 is given with its conserved first and last residue.

j_call	v_call	cdr3_aa
TRBJ1-6	TRBV9	CASSVGVFNNSPLHF
TRBJ1-6	TRBV12-3/TRBV12-4	CASSLRGARSPLHF
TRBJ1-5	TRBV12-3/TRBV12-4	CASSSPRRQGVQPQHF
TRBJ2-7	TRBV20-1	CSARFEQLSYEQYF
TRBJ2-7	TRBV6-5	CASSYGGPGEQYF
TRBJ2-2	TRBV29-1	CSVGAGDTGELFF
TRBJ2-3	TRBV19	CASRSASGSRDTQYF
TRBJ1-1	TRBV2	CASSLQGAGNTEAFF
TRBJ2-7	TRBV7-9	CASSYEGWGQNYYEQYF
TRBJ1-6	TRBV11-2	CASSLAADSPLHF
TRBJ2-5	TRBV12-3/TRBV12-4	CASSSRLGGQETQYF
TRBJ2-1	TRBV27	CASGGSVTNEQFF
TRBJ2-5	TRBV4-3	CASSPLMTSSQETQYF
TRBJ1-1	TRBV12-3/TRBV12-4	CASSFGAGTEAFF
TRBJ2-1	TRBV7-3	CASSEPGTYNEQFF
TRBJ1-1	TRBV4-2	CASSQILQGEAFF
TRBJ2-1	TRBV30	CAWRDGTAYNEQFF
TRBJ2-3	TRBV4-3	CASSQAASWRTSTDTQYF
TRBJ2-7	TRBV12-3/TRBV12-4	CASTQMGSYEQYF
TRBJ1-1	TRBV12-3/TRBV12-4	CASSLEGLEATEAFF
TRBJ1-5	TRBV20-1	CSAPPGGGNQPQHF
TRBJ2-7	TRBV7-6	CASSLEYGAHYEQYF
TRBJ1-3	TRBV15	CATSSRWGSGNTIYF
TRBJ1-2	TRBV12-3/TRBV12-4	CASSSTSLNYGYTF
TRBJ2-5	TRBV9	CASSVVPTGVETQYF
TRBJ2-7	TRBV24-1	CATEGGNEQYF
TRBJ2-2	TRBV4-3	CASSPAGQMNTGELFF
TRBJ2-3	TRBV29-1	CSVEGSGMDTQYF
TRBJ2-2	TRBV7-2	CASIPGAGELFF